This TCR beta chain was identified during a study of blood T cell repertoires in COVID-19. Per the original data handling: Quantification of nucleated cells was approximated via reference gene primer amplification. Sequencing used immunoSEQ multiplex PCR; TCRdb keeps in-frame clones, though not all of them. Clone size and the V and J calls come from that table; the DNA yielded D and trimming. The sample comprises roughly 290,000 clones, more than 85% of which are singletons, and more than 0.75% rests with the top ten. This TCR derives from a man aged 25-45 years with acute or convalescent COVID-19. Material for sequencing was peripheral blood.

The CDR3 DNA sequence: TGCAGTGGGCGTTTGACCAAACAAGAGACCCAGTACTTC. Encoded protein: CSGRLTKQETQYF. V usage is TRBV29-1 and J usage is TRBJ2-5; no firm D call. Germline CDR1 SQVTM, CDR2 ANQGSEA. CDR3 size: 13 residues.